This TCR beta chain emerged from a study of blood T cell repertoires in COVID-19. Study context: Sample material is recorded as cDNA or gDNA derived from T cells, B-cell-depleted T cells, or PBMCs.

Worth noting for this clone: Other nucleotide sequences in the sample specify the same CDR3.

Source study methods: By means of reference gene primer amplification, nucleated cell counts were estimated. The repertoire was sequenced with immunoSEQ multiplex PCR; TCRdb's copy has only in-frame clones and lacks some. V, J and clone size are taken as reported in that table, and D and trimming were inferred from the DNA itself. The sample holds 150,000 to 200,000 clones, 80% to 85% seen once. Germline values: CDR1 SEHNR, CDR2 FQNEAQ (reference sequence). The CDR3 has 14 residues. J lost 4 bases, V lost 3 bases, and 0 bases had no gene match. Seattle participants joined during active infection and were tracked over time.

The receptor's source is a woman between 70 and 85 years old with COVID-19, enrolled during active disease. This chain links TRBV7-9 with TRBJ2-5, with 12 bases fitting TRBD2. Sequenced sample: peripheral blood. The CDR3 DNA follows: TGTGCCAGCAGCTTGGGACTAGCGGGAGAGACCCAGTACTTC. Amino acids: CASSLGLAGETQYF.